Listed below are T cell receptor beta chains from one sample, sequenced in a study of blood T cell repertoires in COVID-19. Only in-frame clones appear in the TCRdb table, and some are missing; sequencing was by immunoSEQ multiplex PCR. The sample has roughly 160,000 clones, around nine tenths seen once. Sequencing was performed on peripheral blood. These receptors originate from a man in his fifties or sixties with COVID-19, enrolled during active disease. CDR3s include the opening cysteine and the closing phenylalanine or tryptophan.

CDR3aa,v_gene,j_gene
CASSRQGNQEQYF,TRBV6-5,TRBJ2-7
CASISQPRVAGSPLHF,TRBV27,TRBJ1-6
CATHPGQVPYEQYF,TRBV6-6,TRBJ2-7
CASLGLAGEVKTQYF,TRBV6-5,TRBJ2-5
CASSLPGTGELFF,TRBV5-1,TRBJ2-2
CASTPTGSNSPLHF,TRBV6-5,TRBJ1-6
CASSLGGLGSGETQYF,TRBV5-1,TRBJ2-5
CASSLQGYEQYF,TRBV18,TRBJ2-7
CASSMYTGETNYGYTF,TRBV5-8,TRBJ1-2
CASSPQAGGMNTEAFF,TRBV9,TRBJ1-1
CASSLVPRGDEKLFF,TRBV5-1,TRBJ1-4
CASTGGGVVYGYTF,TRBV7-2,TRBJ1-2
CASSTTGGTNEKLFF,TRBV5-1,TRBJ1-4
CASSLFPRSSGNTIYF,TRBV28,TRBJ1-3
CASSLTIGQDYGYTF,TRBV28,TRBJ1-2
CASTLGQGSISPLHF,TRBV27,TRBJ1-6
CASSLSGIRITAFF,TRBV7-9,TRBJ1-1
CASIVRDSSYEQYF,TRBV6-5,TRBJ2-7
CASSRAVSWPNEKLFF,TRBV18,TRBJ1-4
CSGAETENTEAFF,TRBV29-1,TRBJ1-1